A selection of T cell receptor beta chains follows, all from one sample in a study of CD8 T cells in Susac syndrome. From the immunoSEQ multiplex PCR reads, TCRdb called clonotypes with MiXCR, one entry per CDR3 protein. The sample lists over 100,000 distinct CDR3 sequences, approximately 96% occurring once. Sample: CD4+ T cells from PBMCs. Receptors originate from a human donor in good health. CDR3s include the opening cysteine and the closing phenylalanine or tryptophan. The order of the fields is J gene, V gene, CDR3 protein.

>TRBJ2-5|TRBV7-2
CASSFGEKETQYF
>TRBJ2-3|TRBV9
CASSVVRADTQYF
>TRBJ1-1|TRBV4-1
CASSQVFLDNTEAFF
>TRBJ1-1|TRBV29-1
CSVRTGPIRDTEAFF
>TRBJ2-7|TRBV19
CASSKRQGASYEQYF
>TRBJ1-1|TRBV25-1
CATATQGAQAFF
>TRBJ1-3|TRBV28
CASSLRISGNTIYF
>TRBJ2-7|TRBV6-2/TRBV6-3
CASEQQGVGIEQYF
>TRBJ1-1|TRBV29-1
CSVAVGGMNTEAFF
>TRBJ1-2|TRBV7-2
CASSSYTGSNGYTF
>TRBJ2-7|TRBV12-3/TRBV12-4
CASSWTAYEQYF
>TRBJ2-5|TRBV24-1
CATSDLASGGQETQYF
>TRBJ1-1|TRBV4-2
CASSHQGANTEAFF
>TRBJ2-1|TRBV14
CASSFFRVWDEQFF